This TCR beta chain was identified during a study of T cell responses to AZD1222 COVID-19 vaccine. Regarding this clone: Its antigen is unknown.

Germline lookup yields CDR1 WSHSY and CDR2 SAAADI. Trimming stripped 2 bases from V and 1 base from J, with 5 bases between. The CDR3 spans 13 residues. Study-wide results and limits: Clonal diversity was possibly underestimated, and the donors were mostly white British, with more females. Only five to seven AZD1222 recipients were seropositive at baseline.

Method: immunoSEQ multiplex PCR; TCRdb's copy keeps in-frame clones and lacks some. There are about 140,000 clones in the sample; approximately 90% occur only once, and about 3.7% lies in the top ten. This sequence joins TRBV10-2 and TRBJ1-1; D is unresolved. This material consisted of peripheral blood, taken on day 0 of AZD1222 vaccination. This TCR came from an adult in good health. The CDR3 region has the DNA TGCGCCAGCAGTGAGAATGAGAACACTGAAGCTTTCTTT. Its protein product is CASSENENTEAFF.